A selection of T cell receptor beta chains follows, all from one sample in a study of T cell clonotyping in hematopoietic cell transplantation. Clones were sequenced by immunoSEQ multiplex PCR, and TCRdb holds only the in-frame ones, with some missing. The data contain 6,500 to 7,000 clones, roughly 88% of them singletons. The specimen was peripheral blood mononuclear cells, collected before stem cell transplant. The receptors shown here come from a young man with acute myeloid leukemia. Some clones in this sample may be carry-over from other donors' samples. The CDR3 runs from the conserved cysteine through the conserved F or W. Each record gives: D gene, V gene, J gene, clone size, CDR3 DNA, CDR3 protein. D genes are given only for firm matches. Part of the rows lack a size; the others show once, few, many or a class for expanded clones.

>.|TRBV19|TRBJ2-3|.
TGTGCCAGTAGTATTACCGGGATCCAATTCACAGATACGCAGTATTTT
CASSITGIQFTDTQYF
>.|TRBV7-9|TRBJ2-5|.
TGTGCCAGCACCTATCTGCAGGTGCAGGAAGAGACCCAGTACTTC
CASTYLQVQEETQYF
>TRBD1|TRBV10-2|TRBJ1-1|.
TGCGCCAGCAGTCCCCAGGGGACAGGGGACACTGAAGCTTTCTTT
CASSPQGTGDTEAFF
>TRBD2|TRBV7-3|TRBJ2-1|.
TGTGCCAGCAGCTTAGCTGCTAGCGGGAACAGTGAGCAGTTCTTC
CASSLAASGNSEQFF
>TRBD1|TRBV27|TRBJ2-1|.
TGTGCCAGCAGTCCCCGGACAGGTTCCACCTACAATGAGCAGTTCTTC
CASSPRTGSTYNEQFF
>.|TRBV11-2|TRBJ2-7|.
TGTGCCAGCAGCCCTCAGGGCGGAGCCTACGAGCAGTACTTC
CASSPQGGAYEQYF
>.|TRBV2|TRBJ2-7|.
TGTGCCAGCAGTCAGAGCGAGCAGTACTTC
CASSQSEQYF
>TRBD2|TRBV2|TRBJ2-1|.
TGTGCCAGCAGGGGAACTAGCGGAGCCTACAATGAGCAGTTCTTC
CASRGTSGAYNEQFF
>.|TRBV19|TRBJ1-5|.
TGTGCCAGTAGTATAGATCAAGGACCCGGTCAGCCCCAGCATTTT
CASSIDQGPGQPQHF
>.|TRBV30|TRBJ2-7|once
TGTGCCTGGAGTAGCGCGTACTCCTACGAGCAGTACTTC
CAWSSAYSYEQYF
>TRBD1|TRBV28|TRBJ1-4|once
TGTGCCAGCACCTCCCCAGGGGGAAGGGCTAATGAAAAACTGTTTTTT
CASTSPGGRANEKLFF
>.|TRBV7-2|TRBJ1-4|.
TGTGCCAGCAGCGAGTGGGGGGGGCCGGGTGAAAAACTGTTTTTT
CASSEWGGPGEKLFF
>TRBD2|TRBV11-3|TRBJ2-7|.
TGTGCCAGACTAGCGGGTGTCTACGAGCAGTACTTC
CARLAGVYEQYF